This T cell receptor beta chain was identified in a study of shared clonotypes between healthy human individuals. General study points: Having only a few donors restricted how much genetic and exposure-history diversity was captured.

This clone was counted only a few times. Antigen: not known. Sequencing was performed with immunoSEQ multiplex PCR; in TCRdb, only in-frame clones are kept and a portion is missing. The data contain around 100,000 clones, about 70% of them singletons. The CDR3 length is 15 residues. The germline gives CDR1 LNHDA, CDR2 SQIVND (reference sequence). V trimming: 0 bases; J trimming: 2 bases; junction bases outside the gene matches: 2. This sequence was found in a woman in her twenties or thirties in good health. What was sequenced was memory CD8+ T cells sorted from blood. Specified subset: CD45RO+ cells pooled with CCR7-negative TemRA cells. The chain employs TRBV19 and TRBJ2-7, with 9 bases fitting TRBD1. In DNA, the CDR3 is TGTGCCAGTAGTATAGAAGGGACAGGGACCTACGAGCAGTACTTC. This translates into CASSIEGTGTYEQYF.